These 14 T cell receptor beta chains were sequenced from one sample in a study of long-term antiretroviral therapy in people with HIV. With survey level as its setting, the immunoSEQ assay was v3.0. Sequenced by immunoSEQ multiplex PCR; TCRdb stores in-frame clones only, minus some. Of nearly 50,000 clones in the sample, around 84% were seen once. The specimen comprised unsorted PBMCs, sampled 0.8 years after starting antiretroviral therapy. Source of these receptors: a woman younger than 30 with HIV.

The chain employs TRBV28 and TRBJ2-7; D not certain. Germline V lookup: CDR1 MDHEN, CDR2 SYDVKM. Trimming left V 6 bases short and J 5 bases short, with 17 bases between. The CDR3 totals 14 residues. The CDR3 protein is CASSSRWFMNEQYF. CDR3 bases: TGTGCCAGCAGCTCCCGATGGTTCATGAACGAGCAGTACTTC. Full variable domain (missing parts from reference TRBV28 and TRBJ2-7): DVKVTQSSRYLVKRTGEKVFLECVQDMDHENMFWYRQDPGLGLRLIYFSYDVKMKEKGDIPEGYSVSREKKERFSLILESASTNQTSMYLCASSSRWFMNEQYFGPGTRLTVT.

The V call is TRBV6-5, the J call TRBJ2-3; 11 bases are a match to TRBD2. The germline gives CDR1 MNHEY, CDR2 SVGAGI. Germline trimming cut 6 bases from V and 3 bases from J; bases unmatched to any gene: 2. The CDR3 is 14 residues long. The DNA of the CDR3 is TGTGCCAGCAGATGGACTAGCGGGACAGATACGCAGTATTTT. Residues: CASRWTSGTDTQYF.

The chain employs TRBV4-3 and TRBJ2-1; D ambiguous. CDR3 size: 13 residues. The ends were cut back, 0 bases at V and 4 bases at J, with 4 bases in the middle. The germline V gene has CDR1 LGHNA and CDR2 YSLEER. CDR3 sequence reads: CASSQDLYNEQFF. The CDR3, as DNA: TGCGCCAGCAGCCAAGATTTATACAATGAGCAGTTCTTC.

The chain carries TRBV9 and TRBJ2-7, with D unclear. Deletions cut 0 bases from V and 4 bases from J, with 11 bases between. This CDR3 has 14 residues. CDR1 SGDLS and CDR2 YYNGEE come from the germline V gene. CDR3 amino acids: CASSVDLGSYEQYF. The CDR3, as DNA: TGTGCCAGCAGCGTAGATCTAGGGTCATACGAGCAGTACTTC. The complete variable domain, with remaining parts taken from reference TRBV9 and TRBJ2-7, reads DSGVTQTPKHLITATGQRVTLRCSPRSGDLSVYWYQQSLDQGLQFLIQYYNGEERAKGNILERFSAQQFPDLHSELNLSSLELGDSALYFCASSVDLGSYEQYFGPGTRLTVT.

The rearrangement links TRBV19 to TRBJ1-5, with a possible D match to TRBD1 (6 bases). The CDR3 runs to 17 residues. Trimming pared 3 bases from V and 2 bases from J, leaving 17 bases between. The germline gives CDR1 LNHDA, CDR2 SQIVND (reference sequence). The CDR3 loop is CASSMNLGGGRNQPQHF. As DNA, the CDR3 is TGTGCCAGTAGTATGAATTTGGGGGGCGGTCGCAATCAGCCCCAGCATTTT.

The V gene is TRBV15, the J gene TRBJ2-3, with TRBD1 matching over 9 bases. CDR3 length equals 16 residues. CDR1 is LNHNV and CDR2 is YYDKDF in the germline V gene (reference sequence). Unmatched junction bases numbered 7, after V lost 3 bases and J lost 3 bases. The CDR3 reads CATSSGTGFSTDTQYF. CDR3 nucleotide sequence: TGTGCCACCAGCAGTGGGACAGGGTTTTCAACAGATACGCAGTATTTT.

The chain has TRBV5-1 and TRBJ1-4; 9 bases map to TRBD1. Losses at the gene ends were 2 bases for V and 3 bases for J; bases not matched to a gene: 8. There are 17 residues in the CDR3. The V gene's germline CDR1 is SGHRS and CDR2 YFSETQ. The CDR3 DNA is TGCGCCAGCAGCTTCTACCGGGACAGGGTCCCTAATGAAAAACTGTTTTTT. Its protein product is CASSFYRDRVPNEKLFF.

The rearrangement links TRBV5-4 to TRBJ2-3, with D unclear. V lost 4 bases and J lost 0, with 15 bases in between. CDR1 and CDR2 from the germline V gene are SGHNT and YYREEE (reference sequence). The CDR3 runs to 16 residues. CDR3 nucleotide sequence: TGTGCCAGCAGCCACGCTATGACAAGAAGCACAGATACGCAGTATTTT. It translates to CASSHAMTRSTDTQYF.

This chain connects TRBV11-2 to TRBJ1-1; D gene ambiguous. The germline gives CDR1 SGHAT, CDR2 FQNNGV. Trimming took 2 bases from V and 7 from J, leaving 8 bases between them. The CDR3 extends over 12 amino acids. Written as DNA, the CDR3 is TGTGCCAGCAGCTTAAGGGCAGTTGAAGCTTTCTTT. Translation gives CASSLRAVEAFF.

This clone was observed a single time. V gene TRBV11-2 combines with J gene TRBJ1-5; no clear D. The length of the CDR3 is 17 residues. Germline CDR1 SGHAT, CDR2 FQNNGV. The V end lost 1 base, the J end lost 0 bases, and 13 bases lay between the germline ends. The CDR3 nucleotides are TGTGCCAGCAGCTTAGGGGTAAGCTTTTCTAGCAATCAGCCCCAGCATTTT. It encodes CASSLGVSFSSNQPQHF. The full variable domain, rest sourced from reference TRBV11-2 and TRBJ1-5, is EAGVAQSPRYKIIEKRQSVAFWCNPISGHATLYWYQQILGQGPKLLIQFQNNGVVDDSQLPKDRFSAERLKGVDSTLKIQPAKLEDSAVYLCASSLGVSFSSNQPQHFGDGTRLSIL.

V usage is TRBV28 and J usage is TRBJ2-2; no firm D call. Germline values: CDR1 MDHEN, CDR2 SYDVKM. V lost 2 bases to trimming and J lost 3 bases, with 4 bases between them. The CDR3 consists of 13 residues. The CDR3 bases are TGTGCCAGCAGTTTACTGGACACCGGGGAGCTGTTTTTT. Residues: CASSLLDTGELFF. The full variable domain, rest sourced from reference TRBV28 and TRBJ2-2, is DVKVTQSSRYLVKRTGEKVFLECVQDMDHENMFWYRQDPGLGLRLIYFSYDVKMKEKGDIPEGYSVSREKKERFSLILESASTNQTSMYLCASSLLDTGELFFGEGSRLTVL.

The J gene is TRBJ2-5, the V gene TRBV28; TRBD2 aligns across 13 bases. Germline V gene lookup returns CDR1 MDHEN and CDR2 SYDVKM. The CDR3 has 18 residues. V was clipped by 6 bases and J by 0 bases; unmatched bases: 10. CDR3 bases: TGTGCCAGCAGCCTAACTAGCGGGAGGGGTGGGTACCAAGAGACCCAGTACTTC. The encoded protein is CASSLTSGRGGYQETQYF. The full variable domain, completed using reference TRBV28 and TRBJ2-5, is DVKVTQSSRYLVKRTGEKVFLECVQDMDHENMFWYRQDPGLGLRLIYFSYDVKMKEKGDIPEGYSVSREKKERFSLILESASTNQTSMYLCASSLTSGRGGYQETQYFGPGTRLLVL.

The genes are TRBV6-5 and TRBJ2-1, with 7 bases identical to TRBD1. Germline values: CDR1 MNHEY, CDR2 SVGAGI. This CDR3 has 14 residues. Unmatched junction bases numbered 14, after V lost 11 bases and J lost 7 bases. CDR3 sequence (DNA): TGTGCCGGGGGACAGAGGCCCTCTGGGAATGAGCAGTTCTTC. Protein sequence: CAGGQRPSGNEQFF.

V is TRBV6-5 and J is TRBJ1-2; D may be TRBD1 (6 bases). The ends were cut back, 10 bases at V and 2 bases at J, with 17 bases in the middle. This CDR3 is built from 14 residues. Germline V gene sequence: CDR1 MNHEY, CDR2 SVGAGI. The CDR3 sequence is CATGRGGANYGYTF. In DNA, the CDR3 is TGTGCCACCGGGAGGGGGGGGGCCAACTATGGCTACACCTTC.